Presented here are 17 T cell receptor beta chains from one specimen sequenced in a study of control samples from healthy donors and cancer patients. Profiling relied on immunoSEQ multiplex PCR, and the TCRdb table lists in-frame clones only, not all of them. The sample yields some 120,000 clones, 80% to 90% seen once. Sequenced: PBMCs. All receptors derive from a woman aged 50 to 60 with colorectal cancer.

The sample holds one count of this clone. The CDR3 DNA reads as TGTGCCTGGAGTGGGACAGGGACCTATGGCTACACCTTC. It specifies CAWSGTGTYGYTF. This sequence joins TRBV30 and TRBJ1-2; TRBD1 matches 8 bases. The CDR3 has 13 amino acids. Germline V gene data show CDR1 as GTSNPN and CDR2 as SVGIG (reference sequence). Germline trimming cut 1 base from V and 4 bases from J; bases unmatched to any gene: 2.

CDR3 sequence: CASTPSGANVLTF. CDR3 DNA sequence: TGTGCCAGCACCCCCTCTGGGGCCAACGTCCTGACTTTC. The chain has TRBV7-3 and TRBJ2-6; the D is unclear. CDR1 is SGHTA, CDR2 FQGTGA, per germline. V gave up 7 bases and J gave up 0 bases, with 4 bases separating them. The CDR3 totals 13 residues.

The rearrangement joins TRBV7-2 to TRBJ2-7; 8 nucleotides line up with TRBD2. The CDR3 length is 15 residues. Trimming took 0 bases from V and 2 from J; bases not matched to a gene: 3. CDR1 is SGHTA, CDR2 FQGNSA, per germline. CDR3 in amino acids: CASSLAGTSPYEQYF. The CDR3 bases are TGTGCCAGCAGCTTAGCCGGGACTAGTCCCTACGAGCAGTACTTC.

The chain carries TRBV5-4 and TRBJ2-5, with D unclear. The length of the CDR3 is 14 residues. The germline V gene has CDR1 SGHNT and CDR2 YYREEE (reference sequence). V was pared by 3 bases and J by 3 bases, with 12 bases between. CDR3 loop: CASSSRTVEETQYF. In DNA, the CDR3 is TGTGCCAGCAGCTCGCGGACGGTAGAAGAGACCCAGTACTTC.

The V gene is TRBV19, the J gene TRBJ1-5, with 7 nucleotides matching TRBD1. V dropped 7 bases and J dropped 6; count of bases not matched to a gene: 18. This CDR3 contains 17 residues. Germline V lookup: CDR1 LNHDA, CDR2 SQIVND (reference sequence). In DNA, the CDR3 is TGTGCCAGTACCCAGGGGGGGGCGGGAGGTACTGGTCAGCCCCAGCATTTT. Its protein is CASTQGGAGGTGQPQHF. Based on the CDR3 plus reference TRBV19 and TRBJ1-5, the full variable domain is DGGITQSPKYLFRKEGQNVTLSCEQNLNHDAMYWYRQDPGQGLRLIYYSQIVNDFQKGDIAEGYSVSREKKESFPLTVTSAQKNPTAFYLCASTQGGAGGTGQPQHFGDGTRLSIL.

This chain connects TRBV15 to TRBJ2-5; 10 nucleotides agree with TRBD1. The CDR3 spans 16 residues. The trim removed 6 bases at V and 6 bases at J, leaving 13 bases unmatched. Germline assignment: CDR1 LNHNV and CDR2 YYDKDF (reference sequence). As DNA, the CDR3 is TGTGCCACCAGAGGGAGGGACAGGGGCTATGTAAAGACCCAGTACTTC. Protein product: CATRGRDRGYVKTQYF. Full variable domain (missing parts from reference TRBV15 and TRBJ2-5): DAMVIQNPRYQVTQFGKPVTLSCSQTLNHNVMYWYQQKSSQAPKLLFHYYDKDFNNEADTPDNFQSRRPNTSFCFLDIRSPGLGDTAMYLCATRGRDRGYVKTQYFGPGTRLLVL.

This chain links TRBV30 with TRBJ2-7; 8 nucleotides agree with TRBD1. The CDR3 is 15 residues long. The V segment lost 0 bases and the J segment 3 bases; nucleotides outside the gene matches: 7. Germline CDR1 reads GTSNPN; CDR2 reads SVGIG (reference sequence). The DNA for the CDR3 is TGTGCCTGGAGTGTTTGGCGTGACAGGGGCTACGAGCAGTACTTC. Translated: CAWSVWRDRGYEQYF.

Written as DNA, the CDR3 is TGTGCCTGGATGTTGGGCGCGGGAAATTCACCCCTCCACTTT. As protein: CAWMLGAGNSPLHF. This chain links TRBV30 with TRBJ1-6; D gene uncertain. This CDR3 is built from 14 residues. Germline CDR1 reads GTSNPN; CDR2 reads SVGIG (reference sequence). Trimming pared 4 bases from V and 7 bases from J, leaving 14 bases between.

The genes are TRBV6-5 and TRBJ1-6; 7 bases match TRBD1. The CDR3 runs to 14 residues. V lost 10 bases, J lost 6 bases, and 9 bases stayed unmatched. The germline V gene encodes CDR1 MNHEY and CDR2 SVGAGI. CDR3 loop: CATGQATGNSPLHF. Written as DNA, the CDR3 is TGTGCCACCGGACAGGCTACGGGTAATTCACCCCTCCACTTT.

V and J are TRBV19 and TRBJ1-1; 7 nucleotides match TRBD1. The CDR3 extends over 15 amino acids. The germline CDR1 and CDR2 sequences are LNHDA and SQIVND (reference sequence). J lost 1 base, V lost 5 bases, and 7 bases had no gene match. CDR3 amino acids: CASSPQGGGNTEAFF. The DNA for the CDR3 is TGTGCCAGTAGTCCCCAGGGGGGAGGGAACACTGAAGCTTTCTTT.

The chain links TRBV12-3 or TRBV12-4 to TRBJ1-1; 9 positions agree with TRBD1. The V segment lost 7 bases and the J segment 6 bases; nucleotides outside the gene matches: 6. The CDR3 consists of 13 residues. The CDR3 DNA follows: TGTGCCAGCAAACGACAGGGGGGCGCTGAAGCTTTCTTT. Translating gives CASKRQGGAEAFF.

This chain links TRBV18 with TRBJ1-1; D gene ambiguous. Deletions cut 3 bases from V and 6 bases from J, with 11 bases between. The germline V gene encodes CDR1 KGHSH and CDR2 LQKENI. The CDR3 contains 13 residues. CDR3 DNA: TGTGCCAGCTCACCGGGTGGCGAGGCTGAAGCTTTCTTT. This sequence encodes CASSPGGEAEAFF. Complete variable domain (other parts from reference TRBV18 and TRBJ1-1): NAGVMQNPRHLVRRRGQEARLRCSPMKGHSHVYWYRQLPEEGLKFMVYLQKENIIDESGMPKERFSAEFPKEGPSILRIQQVVRGDSAAYFCASSPGGEAEAFFGQGTRLTVV.

This chain uses TRBV5-1 with TRBJ1-3; D uncertain. From germline, CDR1 is SGHRS and CDR2 YFSETQ. The CDR3 extends over 15 amino acids. Trimming removed 0 bases at V and 0 bases at J, with 7 bases between. The CDR3 sequence is CASSLAAASGNTIYF. For the CDR3, the DNA is TGCGCCAGCAGCTTGGCCGCAGCCTCTGGAAACACCATATATTTT.

The chain uses TRBV3-1 (or the pseudogene TRBV3-2) and TRBJ1-5; D gene ambiguous. Germline V gene sequence: CDR1 LGHDT, CDR2 YNNKEL (reference sequence). V lost 4 bases and J 3 bases, leaving 10 bases between the germline ends. This CDR3 spans 14 amino acids. CDR3: CASSPTSDNQPQHF. CDR3 nucleotide sequence: TGTGCCAGCAGCCCTACCTCCGACAATCAGCCCCAGCATTTT.

The V gene is TRBV5-1, the J gene TRBJ2-7, with TRBD1 matching 9 bases. CDR3 length: 13 amino acids. CDR1 and CDR2 from the germline V gene are SGHRS and YFSETQ. V shed 4 bases, J shed 4 bases, and the junction held 3 bases outside the gene matches. The CDR3 reads CASSRDREYEQYF. The CDR3 nucleotides read TGCGCCAGCAGCAGGGACAGGGAGTACGAGCAGTACTTC.

The chain recombines TRBV21-1 with TRBJ1-2; TRBD1, the D gene given by the table, was not confirmed from the DNA. TRBV21-1 constitutes a pseudogene. The CDR3 has 15 amino acids. In DNA form, the CDR3 reads TGTGCCAGCAGACAAGGGGCCAGTTCGGACTATGGCTACACCTTC. Its translation: CASRQGASSDYGYTF.

The CDR3 bases are TGCGCCAGCAGCTGGTCAGGGGCCCTTAATCAGCCCCAGCATTTT. This gives the protein CASSWSGALNQPQHF. V usage is TRBV5-1 and J usage is TRBJ1-5; D is perhaps TRBD1 (6 bases). Looked up from germline, CDR1 is SGHRS and CDR2 is YFSETQ. The CDR3 is 15 amino acids. Trimming removed 3 bases from V and 4 bases from J, with 14 bases in between.